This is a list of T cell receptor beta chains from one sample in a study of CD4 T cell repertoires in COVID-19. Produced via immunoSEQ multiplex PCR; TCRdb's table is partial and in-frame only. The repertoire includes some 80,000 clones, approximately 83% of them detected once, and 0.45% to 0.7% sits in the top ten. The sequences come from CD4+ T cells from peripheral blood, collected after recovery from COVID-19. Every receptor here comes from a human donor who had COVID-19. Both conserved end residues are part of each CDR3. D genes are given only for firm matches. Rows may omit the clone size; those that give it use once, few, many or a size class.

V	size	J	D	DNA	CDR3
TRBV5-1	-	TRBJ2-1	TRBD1	TGCGCCAGCAGCCCAGGAGGTCGTTACAGGGGCGGCGATGAGCAGTTCTTC	CASSPGGRYRGGDEQFF
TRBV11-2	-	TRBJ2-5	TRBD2	TGTGCCAGCAGGGAAGCGGGGGGTGTGGGGACCCAGTACTTC	CASREAGGVGTQYF
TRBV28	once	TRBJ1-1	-	TGTGCCAGCGTCAGAACGAACACTGAAGCTTTCTTT	CASVRTNTEAFF
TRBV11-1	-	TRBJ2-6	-	TGTGCCAGCGGGCAGCACTCTGGGGCCAACGTCCTGACTTTC	CASGQHSGANVLTF
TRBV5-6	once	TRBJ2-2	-	TGTGCCAGCAGCTATAGTACAGGGCCGAACACCGGGGAGCTGTTTTTT	CASSYSTGPNTGELFF
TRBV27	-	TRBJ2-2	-	TGTGCCAGCAGATCGCAGGGGACCGGGGCCGGGGAGCTGTTTTTT	CASRSQGTGAGELFF
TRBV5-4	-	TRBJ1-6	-	TGTGCCAGCAGCTTGGACAGAGTTCCGGATTCACCCCTCCACTTT	CASSLDRVPDSPLHF
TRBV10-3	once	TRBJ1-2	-	TGTGCCATCAGCTTATCAGGGGCCGACTATGGCTACACCTTC	CAISLSGADYGYTF
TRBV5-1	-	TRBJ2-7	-	TGCGCCAGCAGCGCCGGGGCGGGGGCAGACGAGCAGTACTTC	CASSAGAGADEQYF
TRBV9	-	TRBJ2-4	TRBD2	TGTGCCAGCAGTCGGACTAGCGGAAACATTCAGTACTTC	CASSRTSGNIQYF
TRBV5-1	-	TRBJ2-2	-	TGCGCCAGCAGCTTGGTCCCGGGGCATGACACCGGGGAGCTGTTTTTT	CASSLVPGHDTGELFF
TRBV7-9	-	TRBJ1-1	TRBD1	TGTGCCAGCAGCTTAGGACAGGGGAACACTGAAGCTTTCTTT	CASSLGQGNTEAFF
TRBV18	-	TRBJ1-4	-	TGTGCCAGCTCACCACCGATGGGACTGGATGAAAAACTGTTTTTT	CASSPPMGLDEKLFF
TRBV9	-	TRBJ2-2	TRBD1	TGTGCCAGCAGCTTGGGACAGGCCCAGACCGGGGAGCTGTTTTTT	CASSLGQAQTGELFF
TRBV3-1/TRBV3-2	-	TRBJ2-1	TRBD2	TGTGCCAGCAGACACGGGACTAGCGGGAGTGGCTCCTACAATGAGCAGTTCTTC	CASRHGTSGSGSYNEQFF
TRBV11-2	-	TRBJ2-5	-	TGTGCCAGCAGCTTAGCCCTAGTGCAAGAGACCCAGTACTTC	CASSLALVQETQYF
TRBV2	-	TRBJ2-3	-	TGTGCCAGCAGTGTGACTACGCAGTATTTT	CASSVTTQYF
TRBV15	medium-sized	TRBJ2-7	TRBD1	TGTGCCACCAGCAGAGGGACAGGTCAGTCCTACGAGCAGTACTTC	CATSRGTGQSYEQYF
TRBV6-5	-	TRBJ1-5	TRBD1	TGTGCCAGCAGTTACTCCGACAGGGGAGGGAATCAGCCCCAGCATTTT	CASSYSDRGGNQPQHF
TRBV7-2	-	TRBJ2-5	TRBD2	TGTGCCAGCGGCGGGAGAGGCGGCGAGACCCAGTACTTC	CASGGRGGETQYF
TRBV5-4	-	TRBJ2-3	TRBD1	TGTGCCAGCAGCTTGTCCCAGGGACAGGGGTCAGATACGCAGTATTTT	CASSLSQGQGSDTQYF
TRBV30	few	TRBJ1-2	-	TGTGCCTGGAGTCCCCGGGGCAGGCATGGCTACACCTTC	CAWSPRGRHGYTF
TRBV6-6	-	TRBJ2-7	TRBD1	TGTGCCAGCAGTTTATTTTGGGACAGGGGTTACGAGCAGTACTTC	CASSLFWDRGYEQYF
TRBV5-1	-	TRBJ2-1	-	TGCGCCAGCAGCTCTCAGGGGTCCTCCTACAATGAGCAGTTCTTC	CASSSQGSSYNEQFF
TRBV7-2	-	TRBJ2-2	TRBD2	TGTGCCAGCAGCTCCGGACTAGCGGGTAAAGCCGGGGAGCTGTTTTTT	CASSSGLAGKAGELFF
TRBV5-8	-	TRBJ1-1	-	TGTGCCAGCAGCTTGGCTCCGGGGGCCTCGACGGACACTGAAGCTTTCTTT	CASSLAPGASTDTEAFF
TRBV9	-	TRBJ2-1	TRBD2	TGTGCCAGCAGCGTCGGACTAGCGGGGGGGAATGAGCAGTTCTTC	CASSVGLAGGNEQFF
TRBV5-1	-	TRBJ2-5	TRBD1	TGCGCCAGCAGCGACACAGGGGGCAAATCGGAGACCCAGTACTTC	CASSDTGGKSETQYF
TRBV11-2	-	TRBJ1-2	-	TGTGCCAGCAGCTCGAGAGGTTTTTGGGGCTACACCTTC	CASSSRGFWGYTF
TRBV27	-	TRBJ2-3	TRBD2	TGTGCCAGCAGTTCCCTAGCGGGGGCAGATACGCAGTATTTT	CASSSLAGADTQYF
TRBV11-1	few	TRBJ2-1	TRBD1	TGTGCCAGCAGCTTAGGATGGGACAGCGAGCAGTTCTTC	CASSLGWDSEQFF
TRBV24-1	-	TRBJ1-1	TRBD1	TGTGCCACCAGTGAAGGACAGGGGGAGAACACTGAAGCTTTCTTT	CATSEGQGENTEAFF
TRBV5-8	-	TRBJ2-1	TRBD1	TGTGCCAGCAGCTTTCCCGGGACAGGGAATAATGAGCAGTTCTTC	CASSFPGTGNNEQFF
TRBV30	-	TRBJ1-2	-	TGTGCCTGGGTCAGGGTTTATGGCTACACCTTC	CAWVRVYGYTF